The next 11 T cell receptor beta chains were all read from a single sample in a study of T cell responses to AZD1222 COVID-19 vaccine. Here immunoSEQ multiplex PCR was the method, and the copy in TCRdb shows in-frame clones only, minus some. The data show 160,000 or so clones, roughly 94% seen once. Sequences were derived from peripheral blood, sampled 28 days after the second AZD1222 dose. The receptors stem from an adult who received the AZD1222 COVID-19 vaccine.

This clone was seen only a few times. The chain couples TRBV18 to TRBJ2-3, with TRBD2 matching 7 bases. The J segment lost 0 bases and the V segment lost 2 bases, leaving 11 bases of the junction unmatched. The germline gives CDR1 KGHSH, CDR2 LQKENI. The CDR3 contains 18 residues. CDR3 amino acids: CASSPYALLASSTDTQYF. DNA for the CDR3: TGTGCCAGCTCACCATATGCTCTACTAGCGAGCAGCACAGATACGCAGTATTTT.

The rearrangement links TRBV5-6 to TRBJ2-7, with 9 bases matching TRBD2. J lost 5 bases, V lost 5 bases, and 11 bases had no gene match. Per germline, CDR1 SGHDT and CDR2 YYEEEE. The CDR3 has 15 residues. The CDR3 coding sequence is TGTGCCAGCAGGGATGAGCGGACTAGCGTCAACGAGCAGTACTTC. Protein product: CASRDERTSVNEQYF.

V usage is TRBV2 and J usage is TRBJ2-7; tentatively, D is TRBD2 (7 bases). Trimming took 9 bases from V and 7 from J, leaving 19 bases between them. The CDR3 contains 13 residues. CDR1 is SNHLY, CDR2 FYNNEI, per germline. The CDR3 nucleotides are TGTGCCAGTTACCTCGGGGGGCTGAGGGAGCAGTACTTC. The encoded protein is CASYLGGLREQYF.

The genes are TRBV15 and TRBJ1-1; D is undetermined. Germline V gene data show CDR1 as LNHNV and CDR2 as YYDKDF (reference sequence). V was trimmed by 0 bases and J by 3 bases, leaving 8 bases between them. The length of the CDR3 is 14 residues. Written as DNA, the CDR3 is TGTGCCACCAGCAGAGAGACATGGGACACTGAAGCTTTCTTT. Translating gives CATSRETWDTEAFF.

This clone was seen only once. The chain employs TRBV21-1 and TRBJ1-4; no check of the table's D call, TRBD1, against the DNA was made. TRBV21-1 is a listed pseudogene. The CDR3 sequence is 16 residues long. The CDR3 DNA sequence: TGTGCCAGCAGCGACGGGGCAGGCCAAAGGGGGGAAAAACTGTTTTTT. This gives the protein CASSDGAGQRGEKLFF.

V usage is TRBV5-4 and J usage is TRBJ2-1, with D perhaps being TRBD1 or TRBD2 (5 bases each). The length of the CDR3 is 12 residues. V lost 6 bases to trimming and J lost 9 bases, with 13 bases between them. Germline loops: CDR1 SGHNT, CDR2 YYREEE (reference sequence). The CDR3: CASNQGASEQFF. CDR3 in DNA: TGTGCCAGCAACCAGGGAGCGAGTGAGCAGTTCTTC.

This chain links TRBV5-1 with TRBJ2-7, with D possibly matching TRBD2 (6 bases). Trimming removed 0 bases from V and 7 bases from J, with 11 bases in between. The germline V gene encodes CDR1 SGHRS and CDR2 YFSETQ. This CDR3 contains 13 residues. The CDR3 region has the DNA TGCGCCAGCAGCTTGGGGAGCGGGTGGGAGCAGTACTTC. Protein product: CASSLGSGWEQYF.

The rearrangement joins TRBV2 to TRBJ2-7, with 12 bases identical to TRBD2. CDR3 length: 15 amino acids. CDR1 and CDR2 from the germline V gene are SNHLY and FYNNEI. The V and J ends lost 3 bases and 5 bases, in that order; junction bases with no gene match: 5. CDR3: CASSDSGLAGNEQYF. The CDR3 nucleotides read TGTGCCAGCAGTGATTCTGGACTAGCGGGAAACGAGCAGTACTTC.

CDR3 coding DNA: TGTGCCAGCAGCCCCGGACTAGTAGAGACCCAGTACTTC. Its translation: CASSPGLVETQYF. V is TRBV11-2 and J is TRBJ2-5; TRBD2 matches 7 bases. From germline, CDR1 is SGHAT and CDR2 FQNNGV. V lost 5 bases to trimming and J lost 4 bases; unmatched junction nucleotides: 4. CDR3 length: 13 residues.

The V and J genes are TRBV12-3 or TRBV12-4 and TRBJ1-2; D might be TRBD1 (5 bases). This CDR3 is built from 13 residues. V was trimmed by 4 bases and J by 4 bases, leaving 10 bases between them. The CDR3 region is CASSSRTFYGYTF. In DNA form, the CDR3 reads TGTGCCAGCAGTTCCCGGACATTCTATGGCTACACCTTC.

This chain's CDR3 is CASSESGLAGTQYF. In nucleotides, the CDR3 is TGCGCCAGCAGTGAGTCGGGACTAGCGGGAACCCAGTACTTC. The chain combines TRBV10-1 with TRBJ2-5, with 13 bases aligning to TRBD2. CDR3 size: 14 residues. The junction had 0 bases not matched to a gene; V was cut back by 0 bases and J by 8 bases. Per the germline V gene, CDR1 is WNHNN and CDR2 is SYGVQD (reference sequence).